The present T cell receptor beta chain was sequenced within a study of OX40 agonist ivuxolimab in advanced cancers. Study background: Patients with prior anti-PD-1, anti-PD-L1 or anti-CTLA-4 therapy were eligible; 40% had some.

Germline V gene sequence: CDR1 SNHLY, CDR2 FYNNEI. V shed 10 bases and J shed 2 bases, with 12 bases lying between them. The CDR3 has 14 residues. The method was immunoSEQ multiplex PCR; TCRdb's version includes in-frame clones alone and lacks a portion of them. The sample records about 94,000 clones, approximately 91% being singletons. On this clone itself: Its antigen is as yet unknown.

Overall study results and limits: Relatively little clonal expansion, among the lowest observed, appeared in partial responders at 0.1-3.0 mg/kg. It was also the case that some nonresponders had low normalized T-cell clonal expansion.

The origin of this receptor is an adult with an advanced solid tumor such as melanoma, head and neck, liver or kidney cancer. Source: CD4+ or CD8+ T cells sorted from blood, taken in a trial of the OX40 agonist ivuxolimab. The V gene is TRBV2, the J gene TRBJ1-6; possibly TRBD1 for D (6 bases). CDR3 sequence (DNA): TGTGCCACTAAGCGGACAGCCTATAATTCACCCCTCCACTTT. This encodes CATKRTAYNSPLHF. The full variable domain, in which reference TRBV2 and TRBJ1-6 provide the parts outside the CDR3, is EPEVTQTPSHQVTQMGQEVILRCVPISNHLYFYWYRQILGQKVEFLVSFYNNEISEKSEIFDDQFSVERPDGSNFTLKIRSTKLEDSAMYFCATKRTAYNSPLHFGNGTRLTVT.